This TCR beta chain appears in the sequencing data of a study of blood T cell repertoires in COVID-19. Sequencing was performed with immunoSEQ multiplex PCR; in TCRdb, only in-frame clones are kept and a portion is missing. The sample has some 300,000 clones; 90% to 95% are singletons. Cohort placement rested on clinical history that participants reported themselves. Germline V gene sequence: CDR1 MNHNS, CDR2 SASEGT. The V and J ends lost 7 bases and 5 bases, in that order; junction bases with no gene match: 3. This CDR3 is 12 amino acids long. The rearrangement uses TRBV6-1 and TRBJ1-2; 8 bases are a match to TRBD1. The clonotype originates from a woman aged 25 to 39 who had been exposed to COVID-19. The specimen was PBMCs or T cells enriched from blood (not recorded which). CDR3 coding DNA: TGTGCCAGCACGACAGGGGCGTATGGCTACACCTTC. It encodes CASTTGAYGYTF.